This T cell receptor beta chain was recovered during a study of CD8+ T cells in alopecia areata (dated by TCRdb to between 2017 and 2018). For the study in its entirety: Treated patients were enrolled in an open-label pilot trial of oral tofacitinib at 5 to 10 mg twice daily for moderate-to-severe alopecia areata. Tofacitinib was administered for 6 to 18 months, and 6 months of follow-up off drug were then conducted to assess delayed response and recurrence. For the treated patients, the SALT score, which quantifies what percentage of scalp surface area is affected, served as the measure of disease severity. To study T cell clonal expansion in alopecia areata, the researchers applied high-throughput TCRbeta sequencing to both the C3H/HeJ mouse model and human patients. Scalp tissue and sorted CD4+ and CD8+ peripheral blood T cells from patchy and totalis/universalis alopecia areata patients and from healthy controls were covered by human TCRbeta sequencing. Biopsies were taken from tofacitinib-treated patients at baseline and again at 4 and 24 weeks into treatment, and several of those patients also had a later scalp biopsy. Scalp clonality was compared among normal scalp (n=4), patchy alopecia areata scalp (n=8), and alopecia totalis/universalis scalp (n=8). The RNA source kit depended on sample type: the PAXgene miRNA kit for fixed scalp, the miRNeasy kit for PBMCs, and the RNeasy kit for mouse skin. TCRbeta CDR3 regions were amplified by immunoSEQ multiplex PCR using 35 Vbeta forward and 13 Jbeta reverse primers. General study outcomes and caveats: Compared with normal scalp, lesional scalp, particularly in alopecia totalis/universalis, had higher clonality and more expanded CD8+ clones, which suggests antigenic drive. Because the treated cohort was small and included a single nonresponder, larger studies are needed to assess links between baseline CD8+ expansion and response. Shared TCR sequences between patients were less evident than in mice, which may be partly attributable to HLA diversity in the patient population. Scalp TCR repertoire analysis is complicated because resident alphabeta T cells in normal human skin are also sequenced, whereas mouse skin is dominated by gammadelta T cells. Scalp clonality and the number of expanded CD8+ clones among the top 100 scalp clones were significantly decreased by tofacitinib. Many expanded lesional clones persisted in scalp and blood during tofacitinib treatment, which may partly explain relapse after stopping treatment.

The treatment or condition label here, explained by the study, means: oral pan-JAK inhibitor, 5-10 mg twice daily. Lesional scalp punch biopsies and peripheral blood were obtained from alopecia areata patients. PBMCs were isolated by density centrifugation and stained for CD3, CD4 and CD8, and CD4+ and CD8+ T cells were sorted on a FACSAria. Receptor libraries were prepared by the immunoSEQ multiplex PCR assay. To provide template for TCR sequencing, every sample had RNA extracted and reverse transcribed into cDNA. SuperScript III was used for first-strand cDNA synthesis, primed with a 2:1 mix of oligo-dT and random hexamers. A synthetic immune receptor repertoire was used to gauge amplification bias, and whatever bias remained was removed computationally. As for the authors' bioinformatics: Raw reads were preprocessed for error removal, and CDR3 was defined according to IMGT conventions as running from the conserved cysteine to phenylalanine. Clonality was computed as 1 minus the Shannon entropy, with the entropy normalized by log2 of the number of productive unique TCRs. Whether scalp clones were CD4 or CD8 was inferred by matching scalp TCRbeta sequences against CD4 and CD8 repertoires sorted from blood. The table comes from immuneACCESS by way of TCRdb, which keeps in-frame sequences with V and J called. Part of the clones is missing from these tables; in studies checked, under half for an unresolved V gene and the rest for unknown reasons. That table gives V, J and clone size, and the DNA gave D and trimming. This sample comprises about 250,000 clones, around 64% of them detected only once. 0.75% to 0.95% of the sample belongs to the ten largest clones.

Looking up the germline V gene yields CDR1 SGHDT and CDR2 YYEEEE. From the cysteine through the phenylalanine, the CDR3 covers 14 amino acids. Only the CDR3 part of the read is kept: 42 bases, read in frame from the first base. The junction shows trimming of 0 bases on V and 0 bases on J, plus 6 bases between the germline ends. Points on this clone: The specificity of this receptor is unknown. Base-call qualities are not available, and no considerably larger clone is one nucleotide away.

The chain is assembled from TRBV5-6 and TRBJ1-2; D gene: possibly TRBD1, on 5 matching bases. Sequenced material: CD4+ T cells sorted from blood, taken at week 52, from a patient treated with tofacitinib. The origin of this receptor is a human donor with alopecia areata. The DNA reads TGTGCCAGCAGCTTGGAAGGGGCTAACTATGGCTACACCTTC. This yields the protein CASSLEGANYGYTF.